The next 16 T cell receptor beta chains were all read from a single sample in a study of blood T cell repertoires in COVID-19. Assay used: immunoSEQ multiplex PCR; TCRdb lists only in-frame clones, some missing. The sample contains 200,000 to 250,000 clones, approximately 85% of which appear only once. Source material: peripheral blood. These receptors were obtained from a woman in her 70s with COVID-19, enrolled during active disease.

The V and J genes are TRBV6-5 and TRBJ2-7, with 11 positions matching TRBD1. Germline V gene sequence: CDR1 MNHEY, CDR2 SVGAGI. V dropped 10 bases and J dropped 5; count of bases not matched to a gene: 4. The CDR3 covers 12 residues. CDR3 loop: CATWTGGHEQYF. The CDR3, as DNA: TGTGCCACATGGACAGGGGGCCACGAGCAGTACTTC.

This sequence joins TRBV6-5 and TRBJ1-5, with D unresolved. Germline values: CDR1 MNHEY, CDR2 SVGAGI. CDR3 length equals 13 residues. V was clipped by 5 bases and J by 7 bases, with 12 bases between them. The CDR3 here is CASSLTRWQPQHF. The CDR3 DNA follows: TGTGCCAGCAGTCTTACTCGGTGGCAGCCCCAGCATTTT.

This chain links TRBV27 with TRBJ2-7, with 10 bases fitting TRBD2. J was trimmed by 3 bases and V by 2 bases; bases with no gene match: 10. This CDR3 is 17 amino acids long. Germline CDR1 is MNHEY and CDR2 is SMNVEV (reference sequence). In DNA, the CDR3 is TGTGCCAGCAGTTTACCCCGGGAAAGCGGGAGGGGCTACGAGCAGTACTTC. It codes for CASSLPRESGRGYEQYF.

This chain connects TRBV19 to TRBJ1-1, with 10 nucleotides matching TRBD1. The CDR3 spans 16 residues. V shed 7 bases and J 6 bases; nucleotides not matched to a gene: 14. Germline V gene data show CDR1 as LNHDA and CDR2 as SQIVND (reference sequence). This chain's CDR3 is CASNRIPGQGSSEAFF. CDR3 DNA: TGTGCCAGTAACCGGATTCCGGGACAGGGGAGTTCTGAAGCTTTCTTT.

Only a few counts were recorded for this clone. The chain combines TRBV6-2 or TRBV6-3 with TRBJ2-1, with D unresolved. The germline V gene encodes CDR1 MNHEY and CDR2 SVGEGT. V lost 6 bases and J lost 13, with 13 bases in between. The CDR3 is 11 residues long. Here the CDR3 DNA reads TGTGCCAGCAGCTATGTTAACTCTCAGTTCTTC. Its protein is CASSYVNSQFF.

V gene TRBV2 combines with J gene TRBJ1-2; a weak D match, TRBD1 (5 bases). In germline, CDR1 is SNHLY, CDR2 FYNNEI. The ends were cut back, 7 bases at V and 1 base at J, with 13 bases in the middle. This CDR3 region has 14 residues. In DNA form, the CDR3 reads TGTGCCAGCACCCCCGGGGGACTTAACTATGGCTACACCTTC. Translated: CASTPGGLNYGYTF.

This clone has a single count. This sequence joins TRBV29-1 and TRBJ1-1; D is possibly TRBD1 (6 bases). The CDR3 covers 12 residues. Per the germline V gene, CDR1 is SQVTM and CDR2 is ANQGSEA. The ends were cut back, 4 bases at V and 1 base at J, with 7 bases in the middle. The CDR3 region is CSVAQGNTEAFF. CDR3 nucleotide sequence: TGCAGCGTTGCACAGGGGAACACTGAAGCTTTCTTT.

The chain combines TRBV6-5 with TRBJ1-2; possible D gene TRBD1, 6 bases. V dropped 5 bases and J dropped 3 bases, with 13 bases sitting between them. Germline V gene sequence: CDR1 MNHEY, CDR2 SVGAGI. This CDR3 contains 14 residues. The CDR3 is CASSNGQSHYGYTF. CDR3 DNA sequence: TGTGCCAGCAGTAACGGACAGAGCCACTATGGCTACACCTTC.

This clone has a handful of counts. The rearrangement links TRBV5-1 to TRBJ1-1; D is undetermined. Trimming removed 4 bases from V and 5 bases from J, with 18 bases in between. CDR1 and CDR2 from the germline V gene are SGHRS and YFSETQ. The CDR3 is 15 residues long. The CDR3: CASSLPGPGNTEAFF. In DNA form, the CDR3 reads TGCGCCAGCAGCCTCCCTGGCCCTGGTAATACTGAAGCTTTCTTT.

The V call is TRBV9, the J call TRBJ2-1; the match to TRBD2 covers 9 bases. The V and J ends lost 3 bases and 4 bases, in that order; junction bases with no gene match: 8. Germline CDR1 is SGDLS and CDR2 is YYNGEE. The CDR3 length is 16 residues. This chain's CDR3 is CASSALAGAVYNEQFF. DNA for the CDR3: TGTGCCAGCAGCGCCTTAGCGGGAGCTGTTTACAATGAGCAGTTCTTC. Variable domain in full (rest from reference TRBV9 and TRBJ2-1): DSGVTQTPKHLITATGQRVTLRCSPRSGDLSVYWYQQSLDQGLQFLIQYYNGEERAKGNILERFSAQQFPDLHSELNLSSLELGDSALYFCASSALAGAVYNEQFFGPGTRLTVL.

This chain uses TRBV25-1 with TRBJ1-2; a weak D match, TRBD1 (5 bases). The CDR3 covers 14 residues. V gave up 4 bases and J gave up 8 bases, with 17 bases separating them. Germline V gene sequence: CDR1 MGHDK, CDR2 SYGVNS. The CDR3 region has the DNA TGTGCCAGCAGTGGGTCCTGGGGGAGGGACGGCTACACCTTC. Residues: CASSGSWGRDGYTF.

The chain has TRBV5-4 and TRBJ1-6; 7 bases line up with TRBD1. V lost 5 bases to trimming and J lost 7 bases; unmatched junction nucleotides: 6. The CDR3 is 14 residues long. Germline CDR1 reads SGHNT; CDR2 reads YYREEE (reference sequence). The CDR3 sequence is CASRPGTENSPLHF. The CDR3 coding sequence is TGTGCCAGCAGGCCCGGGACAGAGAATTCACCCCTCCACTTT. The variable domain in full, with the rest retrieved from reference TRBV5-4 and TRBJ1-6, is ETGVTQSPTHLIKTRGQQVTLRCSSQSGHNTVSWYQQALGQGPQFIFQYYREEENGRGNFPPRFSGLQFPNYSSELNVNALELDDSALYLCASRPGTENSPLHFGNGTRLTVT.

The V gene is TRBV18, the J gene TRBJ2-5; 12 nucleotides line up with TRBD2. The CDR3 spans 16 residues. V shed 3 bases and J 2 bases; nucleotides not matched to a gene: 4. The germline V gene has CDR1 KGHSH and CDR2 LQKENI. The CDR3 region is CASSPLAGGLQETQYF. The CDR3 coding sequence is TGTGCCAGCTCACCTCTAGCGGGGGGGCTACAAGAGACCCAGTACTTC.

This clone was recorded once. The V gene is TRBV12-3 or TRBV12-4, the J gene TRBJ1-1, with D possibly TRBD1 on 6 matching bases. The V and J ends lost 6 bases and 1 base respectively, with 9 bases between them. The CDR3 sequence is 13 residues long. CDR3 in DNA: TGTGCCAGCAGGGGGGCTTGGAACACTGAAGCTTTCTTT. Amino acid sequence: CASRGAWNTEAFF.

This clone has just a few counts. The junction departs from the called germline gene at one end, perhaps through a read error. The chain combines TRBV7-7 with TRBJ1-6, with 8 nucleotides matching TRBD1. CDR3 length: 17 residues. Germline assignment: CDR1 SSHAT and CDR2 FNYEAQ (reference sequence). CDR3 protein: CASSSPGQGRRNSPLHF. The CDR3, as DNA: TGTGCTAGCAGCTCCCCTGGACAGGGAAGACGTAATTCACCCCTCCACTTT.

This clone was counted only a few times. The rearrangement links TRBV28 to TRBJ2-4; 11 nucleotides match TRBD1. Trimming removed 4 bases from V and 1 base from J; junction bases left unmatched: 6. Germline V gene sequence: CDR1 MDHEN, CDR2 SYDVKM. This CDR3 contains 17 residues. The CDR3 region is CASSSWTGGTAKNIQYF. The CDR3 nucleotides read TGTGCCAGCAGTTCTTGGACAGGGGGCACGGCCAAAAACATTCAGTACTTC.